This T cell receptor (beta chain) was recovered during a study of T cells in Graves' hyperthyroidism and ophthalmopathy. Amplification targeted TCR beta CDR3 regions from RNA transcripts. The HTBI set primed first-round TCR CDR3 RT-PCR. TCRdb itself ran the multiplex PCR reads through MiXCR, one entry per CDR3 protein. The table has around 600,000 distinct CDR3 sequences, approximately 15% seen once; the top ten hold around 12%. This CDR3 is built from 15 residues. The germline gives CDR1 KGHSH, CDR2 LQKENI. The ends were cut back, 1 base at V and 5 bases at J, with 9 bases in the middle. Material for sequencing was blood. The receptor comes from a woman between 45 and 65 years old with Graves' ophthalmopathy. The rearrangement joins TRBV18 to TRBJ1-6; a possible D gene is TRBD1 (6 bases). CDR3 nucleotide sequence: TGTGCCAGCTCACCACAGCACAGGGATAATTCACCCCTCCACTTT. Protein product: CASSPQHRDNSPLHF.